The 16 T cell receptor beta chains presented below share a single source sample, sequenced in a study of identifying expanded T cells in peripheral blood (dated by TCRdb to between 2018 and 2021). The library was obtained by the immunoSEQ multiplex PCR assay. TCRdb took this table from immuneACCESS and kept in-frame rearrangements with V and J called. Such tables lack part of the clones; where checked against another copy, unresolved V genes explain under half of the gap, and the rest is unexplained. A total of about 91,000 clones appear in this sample, approximately 91% of them only once. About 4.2% of the sample is taken by the ten largest. The source material was blood. The receptors were gathered from a person aged 18-70 years in good health.

The rearrangement joins TRBV28 to TRBJ1-1; 10 bases fit TRBD1. CDR1 is MDHEN and CDR2 is SYDVKM in the germline V gene. There are 17 residues in the CDR3. V lost 6 bases, J lost 6 bases, and 16 bases stayed unmatched. The DNA of the CDR3 is TGTGCCAGCAGGTTACCCGGGACAGGGGTCGTCGGTGCTGAAGCTTTCTTT. It encodes CASRLPGTGVVGAEAFF.

This clone occurred once. For the CDR3, the DNA is TGTGCCAGCAGCCAAGATAGGGGCGGGTCCTACGAGCAGTACTTC. Translating gives CASSQDRGGSYEQYF. The chain joins TRBV5-4 to TRBJ2-7, with D tentatively TRBD1 or TRBD2 (5 bases each). The V gene lost 4 bases and the J gene lost 1 base, with 15 bases spanning the gap. Germline CDR1 reads SGHNT; CDR2 reads YYREEE (reference sequence). The CDR3 extends over 15 amino acids.

The chain is built from TRBV28 and TRBJ1-1, with TRBD1 as a possible D gene (6 bases). This CDR3 has 14 residues. V was trimmed by 2 bases and J by 9 bases, leaving 16 bases between them. CDR1 is MDHEN and CDR2 is SYDVKM in the germline V gene. In DNA, the CDR3 is TGTGCCAGCAGTTTAGGAGCGGGGGGCGAGAAAGCTTTCTTT. Amino acid sequence: CASSLGAGGEKAFF.

The J gene is TRBJ2-1, the V gene TRBV7-9; 12 nucleotides line up with TRBD2. Germline V gene lookup returns CDR1 SEHNR and CDR2 FQNEAQ (reference sequence). The length of the CDR3 is 15 residues. Unmatched junction bases numbered 3, after V lost 4 bases and J lost 5 bases. CDR3 sequence: CASSSGLAGNNEQFF. For the CDR3, the DNA is TGTGCCAGCAGCTCTGGACTAGCGGGGAACAATGAGCAGTTCTTC.

CDR3 nucleotide sequence: TGCGCCAGCAGCTCATCATCGGGACTAGCGGGAGATAATGAGCAGTTCTTC. This gives the protein CASSSSSGLAGDNEQFF. This chain uses TRBV5-1 with TRBJ2-1, with 14 bases that match TRBD2. The CDR3 is 17 residues long. J was trimmed by 7 bases and V by 3 bases; bases with no gene match: 9. Germline V gene data show CDR1 as SGHRS and CDR2 as YFSETQ.

The rearrangement joins TRBV30 to TRBJ1-2; D is unresolved. Trimming stripped 0 bases from V and 8 bases from J, with 16 bases between. CDR3 size: 14 residues. Germline CDR1 GTSNPN, CDR2 SVGIG (reference sequence). CDR3 region: CAWSVRSRLSGYTF. The CDR3 DNA sequence: TGTGCCTGGAGTGTACGGTCCCGACTTTCCGGCTACACCTTC.

This sequence joins TRBV5-4 and TRBJ2-1; no reliable D call. This CDR3 is built from 11 residues. V was clipped by 1 base and J by 8 bases, with 4 bases between them. Germline loops: CDR1 SGHNT, CDR2 YYREEE (reference sequence). In nucleotides, the CDR3 is TGTGCCAGCAGCTTGCTGTATGAGCAGTTCTTC. Residues: CASSLLYEQFF.

The rearrangement links TRBV7-9 to TRBJ2-7, with 8 bases fitting TRBD1. The germline V gene has CDR1 SEHNR and CDR2 FQNEAQ (reference sequence). This CDR3 comprises 14 residues. After removal of 5 bases from V and 5 bases from J, the junction contained 8 bases not matched to a gene. CDR3 amino acids: CASSRVDRVHEQYF. The CDR3, as DNA: TGTGCCAGCAGCCGCGTGGACAGGGTTCACGAGCAGTACTTC.

This clone was detected only a few times. The V call is TRBV6-4, the J call TRBJ2-3, with 10 bases aligning to TRBD2. V was clipped by 0 bases and J by 4 bases; unmatched bases: 1. In germline, CDR1 is MRHNA, CDR2 SNTAGT. The CDR3 runs to 15 residues. The CDR3 DNA reads as TGTGCCAGCAGTGACTCGCTAGCGGGAGCAGATACGCAGTATTTT. Encoded protein: CASSDSLAGADTQYF.

This chain connects TRBV29-1 to TRBJ2-1; either TRBD1 or TRBD2 may fit D (6 bases each). The CDR3 extends over 12 amino acids. CDR1 and CDR2 (germline): SQVTM, ANQGSEA. The V end lost 7 bases, the J end lost 3 bases, and 10 bases lay between the germline ends. The DNA for the CDR3 is TGCAGCGGGGGGGCCTTCTACAATGAGCAGTTCTTC. Its translation is CSGGAFYNEQFF.

The chain is built from TRBV15 and TRBJ1-4, with TRBD1 identical over 8 bases. Germline-derived CDR1 and CDR2 are LNHNV and YYDKDF (reference sequence). The CDR3 spans 16 residues. Germline trimming cut 1 base from V and 5 bases from J; bases unmatched to any gene: 6. The CDR3 region has the DNA TGTGCCACCAGCAGAGCCCTCGGGACAGGAAATGAAAAACTGTTTTTT. This translates into CATSRALGTGNEKLFF.

The V gene is TRBV7-2, the J gene TRBJ1-6, with a possible D match to TRBD1 (6 bases). Trimming left V 2 bases short and J 3 bases short, with 20 bases between. The CDR3 is 19 residues long. Germline assignment: CDR1 SGHTA and CDR2 FQGNSA. DNA for the CDR3: TGTGCCAGCAGCTTAAGAGGGACACGGTACGGCAGCTATAATTCACCCCTCCACTTT. It encodes CASSLRGTRYGSYNSPLHF.

This clone was recorded a few times. The chain has TRBV25-1 and TRBJ2-6; the D is unclear. The germline gives CDR1 MGHDK, CDR2 SYGVNS. The CDR3 has 13 amino acids. Trimming removed 3 bases at V and 4 bases at J, with 4 bases between. The CDR3 spells CASSDPGANVLTF. CDR3 coding DNA: TGTGCCAGCAGTGACCCCGGGGCCAACGTCCTGACTTTC. Variable domain in full (rest from reference TRBV25-1 and TRBJ2-6): EADIYQTPRYLVIGTGKKITLECSQTMGHDKMYWYQQDPGMELHLIHYSYGVNSTEKGDLSSESTVSRIRTEHFPLTLESARPSHTSQYLCASSDPGANVLTFGAGSRLTVL.

The chain joins TRBV6-5 to TRBJ2-2; D perhaps matches TRBD2 (5 bases). Trimming removed 0 bases at V and 7 bases at J, with 9 bases between. The CDR3 is 14 residues long. Germline loops: CDR1 MNHEY, CDR2 SVGAGI. CDR3 protein: CASSYSASRGELFF. The CDR3 DNA reads TGTGCCAGCAGTTACTCGGCTAGCCGCGGGGAGCTGTTTTTT.

The chain is built from TRBV28 and TRBJ2-7; TRBD2 aligns across 8 bases. The CDR3 has 15 residues. The J segment lost 1 base and the V segment lost 7 bases, leaving 9 bases of the junction unmatched. Germline-derived CDR1 and CDR2 are MDHEN and SYDVKM. This CDR3 is CASITGTRVSYEQYF. The CDR3 nucleotides are TGTGCCAGCATAACCGGGACTAGAGTTTCCTACGAGCAGTACTTC.

This sequence joins TRBV19 and TRBJ1-3, with D uncertain. This CDR3 spans 14 amino acids. Germline assignment: CDR1 LNHDA and CDR2 SQIVND (reference sequence). V was cut by 3 bases and J by 3 bases, with 9 bases left in between. This CDR3 is CASSIGGFGNTIYF. In DNA form, the CDR3 reads TGTGCCAGTAGTATTGGCGGGTTTGGAAACACCATATATTTT.